One and the same sample provided the 2 T cell receptor beta chains below, sequenced in a study of T cell responses to AZD1222 COVID-19 vaccine. Generated by immunoSEQ multiplex PCR, the TCRdb table keeps only in-frame clones and is missing some. The data contain 35,000 to 50,000 clones, roughly 77% of them singletons. This material consisted of peripheral blood, taken 28 days after the second dose of the MenACWY control vaccine. These receptors all stem from an adult who received the MenACWY meningococcal vaccine as a control.

The chain links TRBV7-2 to TRBJ1-1; no reliable D call. Trimming cost V 2 bases and J 0 bases, with 7 bases left between them. The CDR3 runs 14 residues. Germline CDR1 SGHTA, CDR2 FQGNSA. CDR3 bases: TGTGCCAGCAGCTTAAGGTCAGTGAACACTGAAGCTTTCTTT. Protein sequence: CASSLRSVNTEAFF.

The J gene is TRBJ1-1, the V gene TRBV19; TRBD1 is a possible D gene (5 bases). Germline V gene sequence: CDR1 LNHDA, CDR2 SQIVND (reference sequence). This CDR3 comprises 12 residues. V lost 8 bases and J lost 3, with 10 bases in between. CDR3 bases: TGTGCCAGTGGCAGGGTAGACACTGAAGCTTTCTTT. The encoded protein is CASGRVDTEAFF. The variable domain in full, with the rest retrieved from reference TRBV19 and TRBJ1-1, is DGGITQSPKYLFRKEGQNVTLSCEQNLNHDAMYWYRQDPGQGLRLIYYSQIVNDFQKGDIAEGYSVSREKKESFPLTVTSAQKNPTAFYLCASGRVDTEAFFGQGTRLTVV.